This T cell receptor (beta chain) was sequenced during a study of shared clonotypes between healthy human individuals. The assay was immunoSEQ multiplex PCR, and TCRdb's table has in-frame clones only and misses some. The repertoire includes roughly 810,000 clones, roughly 96% of them detected once, and about 0.25% sits in the top ten. Study results and limitations: Among donors, the sharing of clonotypes was expected to be influenced by sequencing depth. The donor pool, a small one, limited the genetic and exposure-history diversity represented.

The naive CD8 population came from CD45RO-negative cells selected for CCR7, without terminally differentiated effector memory CD45RA+ cells. The CDR3 is 13 amino acids. CDR1 MNHEY and CDR2 SMNVEV come from the germline V gene (reference sequence). The germline V and J ends were trimmed by 5 bases and 3 bases, with 11 bases remaining between them. Concerning this clone: Antigen unknown.

Sequencing input: naive CD8+ T cells sorted from blood. The chain recombines TRBV27 with TRBJ2-7; D ambiguous. The receptor was derived from a young man in good health. CDR3 in amino acids: CASSNRLNYEQYF. For the CDR3, the DNA is TGTGCCAGCAGTAACAGACTGAACTACGAGCAGTACTTC.